The 26 T cell receptor beta chains reported below all come from one sample, sequenced in a study of technical replicates of blood from a few donors. The method was immunoSEQ multiplex PCR; TCRdb's version includes in-frame clones alone and lacks a portion of them. The sample has about 73,000 clones, approximately 93% seen once; the top ten hold 0.25% to 0.3%. Sequenced material: T cells isolated from PBMCs. The receptors come from a human donor in good health.

The rearrangement links TRBV10-2 to TRBJ1-5, with D unresolved. CDR1 and CDR2 (germline): WSHSY, SAAADI. Trimming removed 5 bases from V and 4 bases from J, with 6 bases in between. This CDR3 is 12 amino acids long. The CDR3 region has the DNA TGCGCCAGCAGTTTTATGAATCAGCCCCAGCATTTT. Its translation: CASSFMNQPQHF.

The DNA of the CDR3 is TGTGCCAGCAGCTTCCAAGTACAGGGTGCCGGGGAGCTGTTTTTT. Translation: CASSFQVQGAGELFF. The rearrangement joins TRBV7-2 to TRBJ2-2, with D perhaps matching TRBD1 (6 bases). This CDR3 has 15 amino acids. Looked up from germline, CDR1 is SGHTA and CDR2 is FQGNSA. V gave up 3 bases and J gave up 6 bases, with 14 bases separating them.

The chain combines TRBV5-1 with TRBJ2-7, with D possibly matching TRBD1 (6 bases). This CDR3 has 13 residues. Per the germline V gene, CDR1 is SGHRS and CDR2 is YFSETQ. Trimming shortened V by 0 bases and J by 7 bases, and 11 bases separated the two germline ends. CDR3 sequence: CASSLGGLGEQYF. In DNA, the CDR3 is TGCGCCAGCAGCTTGGGGGGGCTAGGAGAGCAGTACTTC.

V gene TRBV4-1 combines with J gene TRBJ1-5; 7 nucleotides align to TRBD1. The germline V gene encodes CDR1 MGHRA and CDR2 YSYEKL. The CDR3 is made up of 16 amino acids. With 4 bases clipped from V and 5 bases from J, the junction kept 11 bases outside the gene matches. The CDR3 region has the DNA TGCGCCAGCAGCCCGCCCGGACAGGCGAAACATCAGCCCCAGCATTTT. Amino acid sequence: CASSPPGQAKHQPQHF.

This clone was observed once. V usage is TRBV6-5 and J usage is TRBJ1-2; D not certain. Trimming shortened V by 5 bases and J by 3 bases, and 13 bases separated the two germline ends. The CDR3 totals 14 residues. Looked up from germline, CDR1 is MNHEY and CDR2 is SVGAGI. This CDR3 reads CASSQEGFDYGYTF. The CDR3 region has the DNA TGTGCCAGCAGTCAGGAAGGTTTTGACTATGGCTACACCTTC.

The chain recombines TRBV5-4 with TRBJ1-2, with 9 bases identical to TRBD1. CDR3 size: 13 residues. CDR1 and CDR2 (germline): SGHNT, YYREEE (reference sequence). V was clipped by 6 bases and J by 6 bases; unmatched bases: 6. CDR3 amino acids: CASIVQGAHGYTF. Written as DNA, the CDR3 is TGTGCCAGCATTGTACAGGGGGCGCATGGCTACACCTTC.

The chain recombines TRBV11-2 with TRBJ2-7; TRBD2 matches 7 bases. This CDR3 is built from 14 residues. Germline loops: CDR1 SGHAT, CDR2 FQNNGV. V gave up 5 bases and J gave up 3 bases; unmatched junction bases: 7. The CDR3 loop reads CASSLRAGFYEQYF. In DNA form, the CDR3 reads TGTGCCAGCAGCCTCCGAGCGGGGTTCTACGAGCAGTACTTC.

This rearrangement joins TRBV6-1 to TRBJ2-1; 8 bases align to TRBD2. Unmatched junction bases numbered 4, after V lost 5 bases and J lost 1 base. The CDR3 consists of 15 residues. Germline CDR1 reads MNHNS; CDR2 reads SASEGT. The CDR3 nucleotides read TGTGCCAGCAGTCCTCTAGCGGGTTCCTACAATGAGCAGTTCTTC. Residues: CASSPLAGSYNEQFF.

This chain uses TRBV14 with TRBJ2-7; no clear D gene. Germline V CDR1 and CDR2: SGHDN, FVKESK. The length of the CDR3 is 14 residues. The ends were cut back, 2 bases at V and 2 bases at J, with 10 bases in the middle. CDR3 loop: CASSQRYNPYEQYF. CDR3 DNA sequence: TGTGCCAGCAGCCAACGTTACAACCCCTACGAGCAGTACTTC. Full variable domain (missing parts from reference TRBV14 and TRBJ2-7): EAGVTQFPSHSVIEKGQTVTLRCDPISGHDNLYWYRRVMGKEIKFLLHFVKESKQDESGMPNNRFLAERTGGTYSTLKVQPAELEDSGVYFCASSQRYNPYEQYFGPGTRLTVT.

The chain couples TRBV28 to TRBJ1-1; the D gene is possibly TRBD1 (6 bases). V lost 5 bases to trimming and J lost 4 bases, with 17 bases between them. CDR1 is MDHEN and CDR2 is SYDVKM in the germline V gene. The CDR3 length is 15 residues. CDR3 sequence reads: CASSVPGRGSTEAFF. Here the CDR3 DNA reads TGTGCCAGCAGTGTCCCCGGCAGGGGTTCCACTGAAGCTTTCTTT.

The chain joins TRBV11-3 to TRBJ2-7; tentatively, D is TRBD1 (6 bases). The length of the CDR3 is 17 residues. CDR1 is SGHNT, CDR2 YENEEA, per germline. V lost 5 bases and J 3 bases, leaving 23 bases between the germline ends. The CDR3 here is CASSRKSGAAEYYEQYF. The CDR3 DNA reads as TGTGCCAGCAGCCGTAAGTCAGGGGCAGCGGAGTACTACGAGCAGTACTTC.

The chain has TRBV7-2 and TRBJ1-2; D not certain. The CDR3 runs 15 residues. Germline CDR1 and CDR2: SGHTA and FQGNSA. Trimming stripped 0 bases from V and 4 bases from J, with 12 bases between. CDR3 DNA sequence: TGTGCCAGCAGCTTAGCTTTGAGTACCTTCTATGGCTACACCTTC. Translation: CASSLALSTFYGYTF.

Here the CDR3 DNA reads TGTGCCAGCAGACCCGGACTAGCGGGGGGCGTGACCCAGTACTTC. Translated: CASRPGLAGGVTQYF. The chain is built from TRBV6-1 and TRBJ2-5; 14 positions match TRBD2. Germline CDR1 MNHNS, CDR2 SASEGT. Trimming cost V 6 bases and J 7 bases; bases outside gene matches: 7. The CDR3 covers 15 residues.

In its sample, this clone was seen once. The chain carries TRBV19 and TRBJ2-7, with 11 positions matching TRBD2. Germline assignment: CDR1 LNHDA and CDR2 SQIVND (reference sequence). The V gene end was trimmed by 4 bases and the J gene end by 3 bases; junction bases not matched to a gene: 17. CDR3 length equals 19 residues. The CDR3 DNA reads as TGTGCCAGTAGTAGTCGACATACCGGAGGGACTAGCGGTTACTACGAGCAGTACTTC. As protein: CASSSRHTGGTSGYYEQYF.

The rearrangement links TRBV7-9 to TRBJ2-5, with D perhaps matching TRBD2 (5 bases). The CDR3 is 15 amino acids. Germline assignment: CDR1 SEHNR and CDR2 FQNEAQ (reference sequence). V was clipped by 5 bases and J by 4 bases, with 17 bases between them. This CDR3 is CASSPILGPLETQYF. Written as DNA, the CDR3 is TGTGCCAGCAGCCCCATACTAGGGCCATTAGAGACCCAGTACTTC.

The chain uses TRBV5-6 and TRBJ1-4; TRBD1 might be the D (6 bases). The CDR3 is made up of 14 amino acids. Per the germline V gene, CDR1 is SGHDT and CDR2 is YYEEEE. The V gene lost 4 bases and the J gene lost 3 bases, with 10 bases spanning the gap. The CDR3 sequence is CASSGRGSNEKLFF. CDR3 bases: TGTGCCAGCAGCGGCAGGGGATCTAATGAAAAACTGTTTTTT.

The V and J genes are TRBV28 and TRBJ1-1; TRBD1 agrees at 7 bases. This CDR3 region has 14 residues. Germline trimming cut 8 bases from V and 1 base from J; bases unmatched to any gene: 7. The germline CDR1 and CDR2 sequences are MDHEN and SYDVKM. CDR3 residues: CASSPTGPNTEAFF. The CDR3 DNA follows: TGTGCCAGCTCCCCGACAGGGCCGAACACTGAAGCTTTCTTT. The entire variable domain, with the rest obtained from reference TRBV28 and TRBJ1-1, is as follows: DVKVTQSSRYLVKRTGEKVFLECVQDMDHENMFWYRQDPGLGLRLIYFSYDVKMKEKGDIPEGYSVSREKKERFSLILESASTNQTSMYLCASSPTGPNTEAFFGQGTRLTVV.

As DNA, the CDR3 is TGCGCCAGCAGCCCGTGGGGTCGACAGGCTCCCACCCGATTGAACACTGAAGCTTTCTTT. This codes for CASSPWGRQAPTRLNTEAFF. The rearrangement links TRBV5-1 to TRBJ1-1; a possible D gene is TRBD1 (6 bases). V lost 4 bases, J lost 0 bases, and 28 bases lay in between. Germline-derived CDR1 and CDR2 are SGHRS and YFSETQ. The CDR3 extends over 20 amino acids.

This clone was seen once. The chain combines TRBV28 with TRBJ2-7; 8 bases are a match to TRBD1. Germline CDR1 and CDR2: MDHEN and SYDVKM. The junction had 3 bases not matched to a gene; V was cut back by 5 bases and J by 0 bases. This CDR3 spans 14 amino acids. The CDR3 DNA sequence: TGTGCCAGCAGTCCGGGACAGGTCTCCTACGAGCAGTACTTC. Translated, it gives CASSPGQVSYEQYF.

The chain has TRBV5-1 and TRBJ1-1, with D unclear. Germline-derived CDR1 and CDR2 are SGHRS and YFSETQ. The CDR3 is 17 amino acids. V lost 0 bases to trimming and J lost 3 bases, with 18 bases between them. CDR3 DNA: TGCGCCAGCAGCTTGGAGGTAAACAGTAGAGAGTACACTGAAGCTTTCTTT. It translates to CASSLEVNSREYTEAFF.

The chain employs TRBV5-8 and TRBJ1-5; D might be TRBD1 (5 bases). CDR3 length equals 15 residues. Trimming cost V 5 bases and J 3 bases, with 15 bases left between them. CDR1 and CDR2 from the germline V gene are SGHTS and YDEGEE. CDR3 amino acids: CASRQLSRDNQPQHF. CDR3 sequence (DNA): TGTGCCAGCAGACAATTAAGCAGGGACAATCAGCCCCAGCATTTT.

The chain links TRBV27 to TRBJ2-1; TRBD2 matches 10 bases. Germline assignment: CDR1 MNHEY and CDR2 SMNVEV (reference sequence). V lost 7 bases, J lost 4 bases, and 7 bases stayed unmatched. The CDR3 covers 15 residues. The CDR3 loop reads CASNAGTSDYNEQFF. CDR3 nucleotide sequence: TGTGCCAGCAACGCCGGGACTAGCGATTACAATGAGCAGTTCTTC.

V usage is TRBV11-3 and J usage is TRBJ2-5; tentatively, D is TRBD2 (6 bases). The CDR3 has 15 amino acids. The germline V and J ends were trimmed by 5 bases and 4 bases, with 17 bases remaining between them. Germline assignment: CDR1 SGHNT and CDR2 YENEEA. In DNA form, the CDR3 reads TGTGCCAGCAGCGCGGGGACCTCCGGGGGAGAGACCCAGTACTTC. Its protein is CASSAGTSGGETQYF. Full variable domain (rest looked up from reference TRBV11-3 and TRBJ2-5): EAGVVQSPRYKIIEKKQPVAFWCNPISGHNTLYWYLQNLGQGPELLIRYENEEAVDDSQLPKDRFSAERLKGVDSTLKIQPAELGDSAVYLCASSAGTSGGETQYFGPGTRLLVL.

The chain links TRBV7-9 to TRBJ2-2; no clear D. This CDR3 is built from 12 residues. V gave up 5 bases and J gave up 5 bases, with 6 bases separating them. Germline-derived CDR1 and CDR2 are SEHNR and FQNEAQ (reference sequence). CDR3 sequence reads: CASSTQTGELFF. The CDR3 DNA is TGTGCCAGCAGCACTCAAACCGGGGAGCTGTTTTTT.

The chain has TRBV6-1 and TRBJ2-7; 9 bases map to TRBD2. The CDR3 consists of 14 residues. V was clipped by 6 bases and J by 6 bases; unmatched bases: 9. Germline V CDR1 and CDR2: MNHNS, SASEGT. The CDR3 is CASSLVQTSGEQYF. The CDR3 nucleotides read TGTGCCAGCAGCCTCGTTCAGACTAGCGGCGAGCAGTACTTC.

The V and J genes are TRBV19 and TRBJ1-5; no clear D. V was trimmed by 3 bases and J by 2 bases, leaving 14 bases between them. This CDR3 contains 16 residues. Germline-derived CDR1 and CDR2 are LNHDA and SQIVND (reference sequence). CDR3 sequence: CASSIAAGSGNQPQHF. The CDR3 nucleotides are TGTGCCAGTAGTATCGCAGCGGGGAGTGGCAATCAGCCCCAGCATTTT.